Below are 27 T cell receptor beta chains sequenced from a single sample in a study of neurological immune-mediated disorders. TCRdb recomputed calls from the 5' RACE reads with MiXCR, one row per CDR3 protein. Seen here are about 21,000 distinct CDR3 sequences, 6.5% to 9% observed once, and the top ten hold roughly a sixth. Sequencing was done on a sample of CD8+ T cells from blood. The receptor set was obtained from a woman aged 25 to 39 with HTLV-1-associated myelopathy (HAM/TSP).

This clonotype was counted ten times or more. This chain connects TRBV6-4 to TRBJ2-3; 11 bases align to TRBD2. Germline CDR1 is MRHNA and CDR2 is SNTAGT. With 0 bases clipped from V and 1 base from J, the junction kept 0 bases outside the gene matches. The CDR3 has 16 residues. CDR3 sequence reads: CASSDSTSGGTDTQYF. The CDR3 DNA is TGTGCCAGCAGTGACTCGACTAGCGGGGGCACAGATACGCAGTATTTT.

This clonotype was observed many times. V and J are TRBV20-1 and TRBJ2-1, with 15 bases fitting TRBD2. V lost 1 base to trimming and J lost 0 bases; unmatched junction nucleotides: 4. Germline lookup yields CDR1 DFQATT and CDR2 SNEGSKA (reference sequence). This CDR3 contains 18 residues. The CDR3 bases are TGCAGTGCTAGAGGGGGACTAGCGGGGGGAAGCTCCTACAATGAGCAGTTCTTC. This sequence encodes CSARGGLAGGSSYNEQFF.

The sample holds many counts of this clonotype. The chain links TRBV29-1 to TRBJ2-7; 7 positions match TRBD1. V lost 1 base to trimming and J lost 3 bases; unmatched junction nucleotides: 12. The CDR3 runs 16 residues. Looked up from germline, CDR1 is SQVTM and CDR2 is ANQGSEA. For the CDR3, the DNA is TGCAGCGTTGAAGGAGGGACAGCACTTTCGGACTACGAGCAGTACTTC. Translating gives CSVEGGTALSDYEQYF.

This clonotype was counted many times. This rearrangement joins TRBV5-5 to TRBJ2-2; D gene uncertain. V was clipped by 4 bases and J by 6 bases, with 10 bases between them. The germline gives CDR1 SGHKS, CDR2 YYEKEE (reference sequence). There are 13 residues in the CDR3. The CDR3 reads CASSEKGSGELFF. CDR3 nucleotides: TGTGCCAGCAGCGAAAAGGGTTCCGGGGAGCTGTTTTTT.

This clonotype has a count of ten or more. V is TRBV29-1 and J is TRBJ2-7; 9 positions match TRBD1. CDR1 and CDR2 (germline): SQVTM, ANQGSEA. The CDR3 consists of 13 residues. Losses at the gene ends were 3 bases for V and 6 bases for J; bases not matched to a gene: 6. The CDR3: CSVDAGTGPEQYF. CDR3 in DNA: TGCAGCGTTGACGCCGGGACAGGGCCCGAGCAGTACTTC.

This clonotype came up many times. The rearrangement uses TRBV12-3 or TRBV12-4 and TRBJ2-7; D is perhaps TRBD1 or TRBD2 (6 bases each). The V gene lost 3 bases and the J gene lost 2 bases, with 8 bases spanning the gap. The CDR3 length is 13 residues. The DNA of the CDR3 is TGTGCCAGCAGTTTGGGGGGCCCCTACGAGCAGTACTTC. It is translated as CASSLGGPYEQYF.

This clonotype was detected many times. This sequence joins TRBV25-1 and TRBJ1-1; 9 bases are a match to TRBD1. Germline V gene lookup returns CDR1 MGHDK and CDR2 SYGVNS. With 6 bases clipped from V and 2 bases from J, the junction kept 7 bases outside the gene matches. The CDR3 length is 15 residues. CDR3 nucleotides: TGTGCCAGCAGAGACGGGACAGGGCGAAACACTGAAGCTTTCTTT. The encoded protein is CASRDGTGRNTEAFF.

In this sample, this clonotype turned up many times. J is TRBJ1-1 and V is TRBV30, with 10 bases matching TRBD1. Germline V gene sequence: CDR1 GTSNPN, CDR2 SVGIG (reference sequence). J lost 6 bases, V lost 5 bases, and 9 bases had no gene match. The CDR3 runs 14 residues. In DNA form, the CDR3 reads TGTGCCTGGGAAGACAGGGGGCCATACGCTGAAGCTTTCTTT. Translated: CAWEDRGPYAEAFF. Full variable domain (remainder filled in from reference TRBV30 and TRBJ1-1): SQTIHQWPATLVQPVGSPLSLECTVEGTSNPNLYWYRQAAGRGLQLLFYSVGIGQISSEVPQNLSASRPQDRQFILSSKKLLLSDSGFYLCAWEDRGPYAEAFFGQGTRLTVV.

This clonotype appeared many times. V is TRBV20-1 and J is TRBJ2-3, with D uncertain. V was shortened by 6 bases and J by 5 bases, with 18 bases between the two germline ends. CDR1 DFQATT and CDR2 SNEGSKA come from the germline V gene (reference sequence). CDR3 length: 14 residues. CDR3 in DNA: TGCAGTGCCCCATCCCAACGGACCGAAGATACGCAGTATTTT. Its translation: CSAPSQRTEDTQYF.

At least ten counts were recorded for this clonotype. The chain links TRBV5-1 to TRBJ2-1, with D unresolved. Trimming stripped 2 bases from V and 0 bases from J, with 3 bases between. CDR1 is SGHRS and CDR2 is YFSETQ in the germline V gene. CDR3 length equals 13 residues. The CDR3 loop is CASSFNSYNEQFF. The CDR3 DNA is TGCGCCAGCAGCTTTAACTCCTACAATGAGCAGTTCTTC.

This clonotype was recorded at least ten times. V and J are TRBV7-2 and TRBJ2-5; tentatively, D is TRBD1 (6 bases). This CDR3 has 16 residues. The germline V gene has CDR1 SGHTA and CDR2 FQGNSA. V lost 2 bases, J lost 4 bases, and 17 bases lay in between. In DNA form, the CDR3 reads TGTGCCAGCAGCTTATACGTGGGGGCTGGCTCAGAGACCCAGTACTTC. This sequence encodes CASSLYVGAGSETQYF.

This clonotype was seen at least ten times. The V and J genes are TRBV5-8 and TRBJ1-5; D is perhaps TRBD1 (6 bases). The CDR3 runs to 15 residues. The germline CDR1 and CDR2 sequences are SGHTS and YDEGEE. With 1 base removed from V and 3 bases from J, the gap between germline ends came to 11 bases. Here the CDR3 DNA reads TGTGCCAGCAGCTTGCGGGGGCAGATCAATCAGCCCCAGCATTTT. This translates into CASSLRGQINQPQHF.

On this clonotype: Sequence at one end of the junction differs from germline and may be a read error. CDR3 amino acids: CASNQEPQGVQPQHF. In DNA, the CDR3 is TGTGCCAGCAACCAAGAACCGCAGGGGGTCCAGCCCCAGCATTTT. J is TRBJ1-5 and V is TRBV16; TRBD1 matches at 7 bases. This CDR3 region has 15 residues. The germline CDR1 and CDR2 sequences are KGHSY and FQNENV.

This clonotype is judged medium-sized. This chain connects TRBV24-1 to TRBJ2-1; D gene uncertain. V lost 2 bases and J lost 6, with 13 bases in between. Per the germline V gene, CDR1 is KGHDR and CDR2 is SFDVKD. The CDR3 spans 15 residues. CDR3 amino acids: CATSDSDGFLNEQFF. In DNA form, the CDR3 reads TGTGCCACCAGTGATTCCGACGGGTTCCTCAATGAGCAGTTCTTC.

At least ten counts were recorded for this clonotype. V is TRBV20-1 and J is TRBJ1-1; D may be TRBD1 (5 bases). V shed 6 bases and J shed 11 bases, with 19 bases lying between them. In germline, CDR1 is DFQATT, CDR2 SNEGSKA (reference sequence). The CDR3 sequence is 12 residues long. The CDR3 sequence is CSAGPGSGPAFF. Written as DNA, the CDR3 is TGCAGTGCCGGTCCAGGGTCCGGGCCCGCTTTCTTT.

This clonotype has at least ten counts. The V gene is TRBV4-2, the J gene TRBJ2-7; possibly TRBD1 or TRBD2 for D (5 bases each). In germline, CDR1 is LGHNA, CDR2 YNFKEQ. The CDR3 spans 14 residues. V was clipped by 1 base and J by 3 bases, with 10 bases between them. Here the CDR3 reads CASSQVGTNYEQYF. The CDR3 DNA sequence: TGTGCCAGCAGCCAAGTAGGGACCAACTACGAGCAGTACTTC.

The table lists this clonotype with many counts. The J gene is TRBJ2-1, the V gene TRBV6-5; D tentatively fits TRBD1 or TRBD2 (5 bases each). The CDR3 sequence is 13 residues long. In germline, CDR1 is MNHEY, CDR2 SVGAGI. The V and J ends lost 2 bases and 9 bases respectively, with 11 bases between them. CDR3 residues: CASSYVEGLEQFF. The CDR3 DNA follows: TGTGCCAGCAGTTACGTTGAGGGGCTTGAGCAGTTCTTC.

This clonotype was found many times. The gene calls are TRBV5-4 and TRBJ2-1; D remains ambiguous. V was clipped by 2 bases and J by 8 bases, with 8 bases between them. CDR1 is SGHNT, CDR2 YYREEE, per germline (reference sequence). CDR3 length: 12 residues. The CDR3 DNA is TGTGCCAGCAGCTTAACAAATCATGAGCAGTTCTTC. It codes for CASSLTNHEQFF.

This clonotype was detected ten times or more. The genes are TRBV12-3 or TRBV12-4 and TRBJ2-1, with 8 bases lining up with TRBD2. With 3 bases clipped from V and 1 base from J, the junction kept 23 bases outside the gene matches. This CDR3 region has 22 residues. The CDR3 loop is CASSFAPPGLASWVGSYNEQFF. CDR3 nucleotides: TGTGCCAGCAGTTTCGCACCTCCTGGACTAGCCTCTTGGGTTGGATCCTACAATGAGCAGTTCTTC.

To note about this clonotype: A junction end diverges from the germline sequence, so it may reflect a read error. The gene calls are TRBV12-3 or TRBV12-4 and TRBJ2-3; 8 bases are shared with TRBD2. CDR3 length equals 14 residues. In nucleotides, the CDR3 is TGTGCCAGCAGCCTCTCGGGAGGGATAGATACACAGTATTTT. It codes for CASSLSGGIDTQYF.

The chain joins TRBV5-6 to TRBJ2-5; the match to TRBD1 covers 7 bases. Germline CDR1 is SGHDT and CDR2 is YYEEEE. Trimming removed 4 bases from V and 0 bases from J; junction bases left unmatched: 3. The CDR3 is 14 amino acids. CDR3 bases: TGTGCCAGCAGCCGGGGACAGTACCAAGAGACCCAGTACTTC. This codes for CASSRGQYQETQYF.

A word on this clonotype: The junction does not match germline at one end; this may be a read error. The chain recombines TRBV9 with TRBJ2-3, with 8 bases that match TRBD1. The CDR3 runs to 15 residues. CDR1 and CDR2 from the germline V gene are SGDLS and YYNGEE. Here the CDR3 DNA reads TGTGCCATCAGCGACAGGGGAGGAGTGACAGATACGCAGTATTTT. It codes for CAISDRGGVTDTQYF.

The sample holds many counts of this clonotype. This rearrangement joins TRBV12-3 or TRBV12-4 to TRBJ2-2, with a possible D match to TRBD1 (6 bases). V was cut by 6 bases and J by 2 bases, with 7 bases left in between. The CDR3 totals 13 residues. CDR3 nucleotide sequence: TGTGCCAGCAGGGACAGTAACACCGGGGAGCTGTTTTTT. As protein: CASRDSNTGELFF.

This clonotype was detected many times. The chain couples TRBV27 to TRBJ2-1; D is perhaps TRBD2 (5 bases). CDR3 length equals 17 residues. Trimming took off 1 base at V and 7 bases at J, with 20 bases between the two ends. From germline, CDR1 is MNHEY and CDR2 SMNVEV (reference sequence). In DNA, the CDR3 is TGTGCCAGCAGTTTATACGAGAGTTACAGAGGAGGTAATGAGCAGTTCTTC. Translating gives CASSLYESYRGGNEQFF.

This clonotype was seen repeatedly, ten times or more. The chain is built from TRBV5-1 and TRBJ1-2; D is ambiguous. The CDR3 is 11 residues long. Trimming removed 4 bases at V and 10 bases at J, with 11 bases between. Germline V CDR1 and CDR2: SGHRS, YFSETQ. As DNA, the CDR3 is TGCGCCAGCAGCCTGGGCCATGTCTACACCTTC. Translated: CASSLGHVYTF.

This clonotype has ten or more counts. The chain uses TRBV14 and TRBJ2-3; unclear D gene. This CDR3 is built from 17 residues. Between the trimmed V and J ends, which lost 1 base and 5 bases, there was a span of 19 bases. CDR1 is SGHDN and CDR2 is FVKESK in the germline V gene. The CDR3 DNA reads TGTGCCAGCAGCCAAGTGGTAACATCCCACCCCATAGATACGCAGTATTTT. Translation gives CASSQVVTSHPIDTQYF. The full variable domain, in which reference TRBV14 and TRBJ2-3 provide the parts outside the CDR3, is EAGVTQFPSHSVIEKGQTVTLRCDPISGHDNLYWYRRVMGKEIKFLLHFVKESKQDESGMPNNRFLAERTGGTYSTLKVQPAELEDSGVYFCASSQVVTSHPIDTQYFGPGTRLTVL.

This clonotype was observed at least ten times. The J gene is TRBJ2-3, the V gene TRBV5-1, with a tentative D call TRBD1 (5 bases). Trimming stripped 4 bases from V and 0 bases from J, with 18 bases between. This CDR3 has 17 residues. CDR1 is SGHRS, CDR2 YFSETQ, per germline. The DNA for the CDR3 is TGCGCCAGCAGCCCAACCGATACAGGAGTTAGCACAGATACGCAGTATTTT. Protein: CASSPTDTGVSTDTQYF.